This T cell receptor (beta chain) was profiled in a study of T cell responses to AZD1222 COVID-19 vaccine. This clone was seen just once. The V gene's germline CDR1 is SGHRS and CDR2 YFSETQ. This CDR3 spans 16 amino acids. V was trimmed by 0 bases and J by 4 bases, leaving 16 bases between them. TCRdb's copy holds only in-frame clones and misses some; the assay was immunoSEQ multiplex PCR. Of some 95,000 clones in the sample, 65% to 90% were seen once. The source is an adult in good health. V usage is TRBV5-1 and J usage is TRBJ1-1; D is ambiguous. The input for sequencing was peripheral blood, taken on day 0 of AZD1222 vaccination. The chain's CDR3 is CASSLGNSGWGTEAFF. The CDR3 DNA follows: TGCGCCAGCAGCTTGGGTAACAGCGGTTGGGGCACTGAAGCTTTCTTT.